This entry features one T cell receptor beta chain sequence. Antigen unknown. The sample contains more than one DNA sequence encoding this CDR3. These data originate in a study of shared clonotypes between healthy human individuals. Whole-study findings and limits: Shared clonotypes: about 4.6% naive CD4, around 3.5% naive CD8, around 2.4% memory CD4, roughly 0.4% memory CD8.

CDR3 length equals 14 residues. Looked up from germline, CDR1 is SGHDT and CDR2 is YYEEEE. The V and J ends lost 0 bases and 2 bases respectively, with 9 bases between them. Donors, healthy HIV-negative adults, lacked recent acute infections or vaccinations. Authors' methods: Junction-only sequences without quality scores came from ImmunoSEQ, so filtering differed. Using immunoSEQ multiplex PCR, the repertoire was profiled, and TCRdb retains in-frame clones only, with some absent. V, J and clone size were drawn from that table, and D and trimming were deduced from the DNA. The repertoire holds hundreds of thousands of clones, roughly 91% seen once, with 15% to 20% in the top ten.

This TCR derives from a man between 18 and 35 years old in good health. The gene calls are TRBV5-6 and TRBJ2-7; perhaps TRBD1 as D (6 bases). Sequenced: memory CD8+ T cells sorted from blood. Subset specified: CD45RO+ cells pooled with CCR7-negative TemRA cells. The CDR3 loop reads CASSLGAGAYEQYF. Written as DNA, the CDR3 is TGTGCCAGCAGCTTGGGGGCAGGGGCCTACGAGCAGTACTTC.